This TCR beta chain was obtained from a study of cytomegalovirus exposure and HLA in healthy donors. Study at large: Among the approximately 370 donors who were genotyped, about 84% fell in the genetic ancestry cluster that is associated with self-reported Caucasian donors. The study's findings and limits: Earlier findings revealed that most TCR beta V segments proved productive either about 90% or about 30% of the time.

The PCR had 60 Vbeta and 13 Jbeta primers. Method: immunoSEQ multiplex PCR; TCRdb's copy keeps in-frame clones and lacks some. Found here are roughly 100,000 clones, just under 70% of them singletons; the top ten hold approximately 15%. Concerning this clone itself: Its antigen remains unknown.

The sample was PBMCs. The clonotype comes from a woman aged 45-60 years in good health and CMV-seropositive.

The CDR3 reads CSVDELPGGTQYF. The CDR3 DNA is TGCAGCGTTGATGAACTGCCCGGCGGGACCCAGTACTTC. J is TRBJ2-5 and V is TRBV29-1, with D unclear. Trimming removed 3 bases from V and 7 bases from J, with 15 bases in between. CDR1 and CDR2 (germline): SQVTM, ANQGSEA. The CDR3 has 13 amino acids.